Below are 11 T cell receptor beta chains sequenced from a single sample in a study of blood T cell repertoires in COVID-19. Profiling relied on immunoSEQ multiplex PCR, and the TCRdb table lists in-frame clones only, not all of them. The data contain a few hundred thousand clones, 87% of them singletons. Sequenced: peripheral blood. The source of these receptors is a woman in her fifties or sixties who had recovered from COVID-19.

This clone showed up just once. The chain couples TRBV11-2 to TRBJ1-2; D is undetermined. Germline CDR1 SGHAT, CDR2 FQNNGV. Trimming cost V 7 bases and J 4 bases, with 16 bases left between them. CDR3 length: 14 residues. CDR3 region: CASTTEERVYGYTF. CDR3 sequence (DNA): TGTGCCAGCACCACCGAGGAGCGGGTCTATGGCTACACCTTC.

This clone was counted a single time. The rearrangement joins TRBV4-1 to TRBJ1-5, with TRBD1 matching 10 bases. The length of the CDR3 is 14 residues. Germline CDR1 and CDR2: MGHRA and YSYEKL. V trimming: 4 bases; J trimming: 7 bases; junction bases outside the gene matches: 4. CDR3 nucleotides: TGCGCCAGCAGCCTAGGACAGGGGGACCAGCCCCAGCATTTT. This gives the protein CASSLGQGDQPQHF.

The gene calls are TRBV28 and TRBJ1-4; weak D call: TRBD1 (6 bases). The ends were cut back, 4 bases at V and 8 bases at J, with 17 bases in the middle. The CDR3 is 15 amino acids. Germline-derived CDR1 and CDR2 are MDHEN and SYDVKM. The CDR3 DNA is TGTGCCAGCAGTTCCAAAAAACAGGGTTGGGAAAAACTGTTTTTT. Its protein is CASSSKKQGWEKLFF.

The J gene is TRBJ2-7, the V gene TRBV5-5, with D perhaps matching TRBD2 (5 bases). This CDR3 has 14 residues. Trimming cost V 3 bases and J 0 bases, with 10 bases left between them. Germline lookup yields CDR1 SGHKS and CDR2 YYEKEE (reference sequence). CDR3 amino acids: CASSWERSSYEQYF. The CDR3 DNA reads as TGTGCCAGCAGCTGGGAGCGGAGCTCCTACGAGCAGTACTTC.

The chain recombines TRBV6-2 or TRBV6-3 with TRBJ2-7; 11 bases align to TRBD1. J gave up 1 base and V 0 bases, and 14 bases lay outside the gene matches. The CDR3 covers 20 residues. CDR1 is MNHEY and CDR2 is SVGEGT in the germline V gene. This CDR3 is CASSYSTDRGLIAGSYEQYF. The CDR3 coding sequence is TGTGCCAGCAGTTACTCGACGGACAGGGGGCTCATAGCGGGGTCCTACGAGCAGTACTTC.

The rearrangement uses TRBV6-1 and TRBJ2-3, with a tentative D call TRBD1 (6 bases). The CDR3 is 13 residues long. Germline lookup yields CDR1 MNHNS and CDR2 SASEGT. V was cut by 1 base and J by 9 bases, with 11 bases left in between. As DNA, the CDR3 is TGTGCCAGCAGTGAAGGGGACACCGGAACGCAGTATTTT. It yields the protein CASSEGDTGTQYF.

The chain has TRBV7-9 and TRBJ2-1; 7 bases match TRBD1. CDR1 SEHNR and CDR2 FQNEAQ come from the germline V gene (reference sequence). The CDR3 has 14 residues. The junction had 7 bases not matched to a gene; V was cut back by 5 bases and J by 6 bases. CDR3 amino acids: CASSRQGGFNEQFF. The CDR3 nucleotides read TGTGCCAGCAGCCGACAGGGCGGATTCAATGAGCAGTTCTTC.

The chain joins TRBV5-1 to TRBJ1-2; D is unresolved. The V gene lost 3 bases and the J gene lost 3 bases, with 12 bases spanning the gap. The CDR3 sequence is 14 residues long. Germline lookup yields CDR1 SGHRS and CDR2 YFSETQ. CDR3 coding DNA: TGCGCCAGCAGCTCGGCGGGAACTCACTATGGCTACACCTTC. Its protein product is CASSSAGTHYGYTF.

J is TRBJ1-2 and V is TRBV5-1; 9 bases map to TRBD1. The V segment lost 5 bases and the J segment 4 bases; nucleotides outside the gene matches: 6. This CDR3 spans 14 amino acids. Germline assignment: CDR1 SGHRS and CDR2 YFSETQ. The CDR3 DNA sequence: TGCGCCAGCAGACGGACAGGGGAAGCCTATGGCTACACCTTC. Encoded protein: CASRRTGEAYGYTF.

The J gene is TRBJ2-5, the V gene TRBV27, with D possibly TRBD1 on 6 matching bases. Trimming took off 0 bases at V and 13 bases at J, with 15 bases between the two ends. There are 13 residues in the CDR3. Germline V CDR1 and CDR2: MNHEY, SMNVEV (reference sequence). Here the CDR3 DNA reads TGTGCCAGCAGTTTATCGGGGGCAGGGTCAAGGTACTTC. Translation: CASSLSGAGSRYF.

V is TRBV4-3 and J is TRBJ2-3, with D possibly TRBD1 on 5 matching bases. V lost 3 bases to trimming and J lost 6 bases, with 16 bases between them. Germline CDR1 is LGHNA and CDR2 is YSLEER. The CDR3 runs to 15 residues. The CDR3 coding sequence is TGCGCCAGCAGCCATGATCGTTCAGGGTCGGATACGCAGTATTTT. As protein: CASSHDRSGSDTQYF.